This T cell receptor beta chain is from a study of shared clonotypes between healthy human individuals. Cells designated naive CD8 were CD45RO-negative and were positively selected for CCR7, with terminally differentiated effector memory CD45RA+ cells excluded. Method: immunoSEQ multiplex PCR; TCRdb's copy keeps in-frame clones and lacks some. The table records hundreds of thousands of clones, 98% of them present only once. The CDR3 has 15 residues. Trimming took 5 bases from V and 2 from J, leaving 13 bases between them. The germline V gene encodes CDR1 SGDLS and CDR2 YYNGEE. The chain links TRBV9 to TRBJ2-2; D is undetermined. The sample was naive CD8+ T cells sorted from blood. The receptor was isolated from a young man in good health. Here the CDR3 DNA reads TGTGCCAGCAGTCCCCCCCCGGGTAACACCGGGGAGCTGTTTTTT. This gives the protein CASSPPPGNTGELFF.